Listed here are 15 T cell receptor beta chains from one sample, sequenced in a study of cytomegalovirus exposure and HLA in healthy donors. Both 60 Vbeta primers and 13 Jbeta primers went into the PCR. Using immunoSEQ multiplex PCR, the repertoire was profiled, and TCRdb retains in-frame clones only, with some absent. The sample shows some 140,000 clones, about four fifths of them seen only once. Material: PBMCs. Source of these receptors: a man aged 25 to 45 in good health and CMV-seropositive.

The chain employs TRBV11-2 and TRBJ2-1; no clear D gene. The CDR3 is made up of 16 amino acids. In germline, CDR1 is SGHAT, CDR2 FQNNGV. The V end lost 1 base, the J end lost 2 bases, and 12 bases lay between the germline ends. CDR3 residues: CASSLGWQFPYNEQFF. In nucleotides, the CDR3 is TGTGCCAGCAGCTTAGGGTGGCAGTTCCCCTACAATGAGCAGTTCTTC.

The rearrangement uses TRBV7-3 and TRBJ2-7; TRBD1 matches 7 bases. This CDR3 is built from 13 residues. V shed 5 bases and J 5 bases; nucleotides not matched to a gene: 6. Germline-derived CDR1 and CDR2 are SGHTA and FQGTGA. The CDR3 DNA sequence: TGTGCCAGCAGCGAAAAAGGACAGGACGAGCAGTACTTC. Protein sequence: CASSEKGQDEQYF.

The V call is TRBV28, the J call TRBJ1-2, with a weak D call TRBD1 (5 bases). This CDR3 is 12 amino acids long. Trimming took off 8 bases at V and 7 bases at J, with 14 bases between the two ends. The germline V gene has CDR1 MDHEN and CDR2 SYDVKM. CDR3 region: CASRGSGGGYTF. CDR3 sequence (DNA): TGTGCCAGCCGCGGGTCGGGGGGTGGCTACACCTTC.

The chain employs TRBV27 and TRBJ1-2; 8 nucleotides align to TRBD1. J was trimmed by 3 bases and V by 4 bases; bases with no gene match: 10. Looked up from germline, CDR1 is MNHEY and CDR2 is SMNVEV (reference sequence). The CDR3 is 16 residues long. The CDR3 region has the DNA TGTGCCAGCAGTTCCCTTCCAGGGGGCGCAGACTATGGCTACACCTTC. It encodes CASSSLPGGADYGYTF.

The genes are TRBV30 and TRBJ2-1, with a tentative D call TRBD2 (6 bases). Germline V gives CDR1 GTSNPN, CDR2 SVGIG (reference sequence). The V and J ends lost 4 bases and 2 bases respectively, with 9 bases between them. CDR3 length: 13 amino acids. CDR3 sequence reads: CAWNSGAYNEQFF. Written as DNA, the CDR3 is TGTGCCTGGAATTCGGGAGCCTACAATGAGCAGTTCTTC.

The rearrangement uses TRBV7-6 and TRBJ2-7; 8 bases agree with TRBD1. With 6 bases clipped from V and 1 base from J, the junction kept 5 bases outside the gene matches. The CDR3 runs 14 residues. Germline assignment: CDR1 SGHVS and CDR2 FNYEAQ. In DNA form, the CDR3 reads TGTGCCAGCAGATCCGACAGGGGTTCCTACGAGCAGTACTTC. This translates into CASRSDRGSYEQYF.

This clone appeared once. The chain recombines TRBV6-6 with TRBJ2-7, with TRBD2 matching 7 bases. Losses at the gene ends were 0 bases for V and 2 bases for J; bases not matched to a gene: 4. Germline V lookup: CDR1 MNHNY, CDR2 SVGAGI (reference sequence). The CDR3 is 15 residues long. CDR3 sequence reads: CASSYSPSGTYEQYF. CDR3 nucleotides: TGTGCCAGCAGTTACTCCCCGAGCGGGACCTACGAGCAGTACTTC.

The V and J genes are TRBV6-1 and TRBJ2-5, with D possibly TRBD1 on 6 matching bases. From germline, CDR1 is MNHNS and CDR2 SASEGT. The ends were cut back, 6 bases at V and 5 bases at J, with 16 bases in the middle. This CDR3 spans 14 amino acids. The CDR3 nucleotides are TGTGCCAGCAGGAACGGACAGTGGGGGGAGACCCAGTACTTC. Encoded protein: CASRNGQWGETQYF.

This chain links TRBV19 with TRBJ2-7; 7 positions match TRBD1. The CDR3 is 12 residues long. V gave up 6 bases and J gave up 5 bases; unmatched junction bases: 4. Germline V lookup: CDR1 LNHDA, CDR2 SQIVND (reference sequence). The CDR3 protein is CASRDRSHEQYF. In DNA, the CDR3 is TGTGCCAGTAGGGACAGGTCACACGAGCAGTACTTC.

The genes are TRBV5-1 and TRBJ2-3, with 12 positions matching TRBD2. The CDR3 has 17 amino acids. J gave up 1 base and V 0 bases, and 3 bases lay outside the gene matches. Germline loops: CDR1 SGHRS, CDR2 YFSETQ. The CDR3 coding sequence is TGCGCCAGCAGCTTGGAGGCTAGCGGGAGGGGCACAGATACGCAGTATTTT. This codes for CASSLEASGRGTDTQYF. The complete variable domain, with remaining parts taken from reference TRBV5-1 and TRBJ2-3, reads KAGVTQTPRYLIKTRGQQVTLSCSPISGHRSVSWYQQTPGQGLQFLFEYFSETQRNKGNFPGRFSGRQFSNSRSEMNVSTLELGDSALYLCASSLEASGRGTDTQYFGPGTRLTVL.

V and J are TRBV7-8 and TRBJ2-1, with 7 bases lining up with TRBD2. Unmatched junction bases numbered 15, after V lost 6 bases and J lost 10 bases. The CDR3 runs 15 residues. Looked up from germline, CDR1 is SGHVS and CDR2 is FQNEAQ. The CDR3 region has the DNA TGTGCCAGCAGGGGGGGGACTCATCCCCCACCGGAGCAGTTCTTC. Its protein is CASRGGTHPPPEQFF.

The rearrangement uses TRBV27 and TRBJ2-7, with D possibly TRBD2 on 5 matching bases. The CDR3 is 12 amino acids. CDR1 and CDR2 from the germline V gene are MNHEY and SMNVEV (reference sequence). V lost 3 bases to trimming and J lost 5 bases, with 8 bases between them. The CDR3 protein is CASSFTGDEQYF. In DNA form, the CDR3 reads TGTGCCAGCAGTTTCACCGGGGACGAGCAGTACTTC.

The genes are TRBV6-6 and TRBJ1-3, with 7 bases identical to TRBD1. This CDR3 has 14 residues. With 6 bases clipped from V and 4 bases from J, the junction kept 6 bases outside the gene matches. Germline values: CDR1 MNHNY, CDR2 SVGAGI (reference sequence). The CDR3 region is CASRTGSPGNTIYF. The CDR3, as DNA: TGTGCCAGCAGGACAGGGTCTCCCGGAAACACCATATATTTT.

The genes are TRBV15 and TRBJ1-1, with 7 nucleotides matching TRBD1. Germline CDR1 LNHNV, CDR2 YYDKDF (reference sequence). Trimming at V came to 3 bases and at J to 6 bases, leaving 13 bases not matched to a gene. The CDR3 loop spans 16 amino acids. DNA of the CDR3: TGTGCCACCAGCAGCGGGACGGGGATAAGGGGGCCTGAAGCTTTCTTT. Its translation is CATSSGTGIRGPEAFF.

The V gene is TRBV9, the J gene TRBJ2-7; 7 bases fit TRBD1. This CDR3 contains 14 residues. Looked up from germline, CDR1 is SGDLS and CDR2 is YYNGEE. V shed 4 bases and J 4 bases; nucleotides not matched to a gene: 8. CDR3 DNA: TGTGCCAGCAGCCAGGGGGATAGGGGGTACGAGCAGTACTTC. Translated, it gives CASSQGDRGYEQYF.